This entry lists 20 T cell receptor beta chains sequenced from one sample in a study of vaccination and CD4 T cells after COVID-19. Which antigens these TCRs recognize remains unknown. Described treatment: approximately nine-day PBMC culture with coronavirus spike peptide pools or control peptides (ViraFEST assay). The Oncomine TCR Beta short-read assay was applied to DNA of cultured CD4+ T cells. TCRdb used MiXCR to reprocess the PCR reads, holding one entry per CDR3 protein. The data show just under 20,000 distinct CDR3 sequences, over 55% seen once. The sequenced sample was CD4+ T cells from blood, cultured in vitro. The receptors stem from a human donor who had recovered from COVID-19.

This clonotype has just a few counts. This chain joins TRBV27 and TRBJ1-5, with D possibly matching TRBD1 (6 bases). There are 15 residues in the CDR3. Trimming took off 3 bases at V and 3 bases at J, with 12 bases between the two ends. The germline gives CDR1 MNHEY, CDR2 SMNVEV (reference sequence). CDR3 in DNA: TGTGCCAGCAGTTTTGCAGGGGCCTACAATCAGCCCCAGCATTTT. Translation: CASSFAGAYNQPQHF.

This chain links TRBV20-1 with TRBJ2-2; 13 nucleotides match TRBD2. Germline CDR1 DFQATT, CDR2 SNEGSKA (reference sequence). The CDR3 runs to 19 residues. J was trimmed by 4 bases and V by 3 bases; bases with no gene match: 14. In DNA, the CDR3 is TGCAGTGCTAGCCGTCTCGGACTAGCGGGAGAGGGTGGCACCGGGGAGCTGTTTTTT. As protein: CSASRLGLAGEGGTGELFF.

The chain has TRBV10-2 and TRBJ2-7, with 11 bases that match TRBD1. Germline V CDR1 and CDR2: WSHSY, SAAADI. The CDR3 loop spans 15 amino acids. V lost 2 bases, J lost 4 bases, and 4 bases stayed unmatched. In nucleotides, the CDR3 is TGCGCCAGCAGTGAGGGGACAGGGGGTGTTTACGAGCAGTACTTC. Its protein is CASSEGTGGVYEQYF.

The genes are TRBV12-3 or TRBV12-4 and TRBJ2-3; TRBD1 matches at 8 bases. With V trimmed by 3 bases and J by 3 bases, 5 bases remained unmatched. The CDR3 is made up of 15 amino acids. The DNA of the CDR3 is TGTGCCAGCAGTTTGCGACAGGGGTGGACAGATACGCAGTATTTT. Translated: CASSLRQGWTDTQYF.

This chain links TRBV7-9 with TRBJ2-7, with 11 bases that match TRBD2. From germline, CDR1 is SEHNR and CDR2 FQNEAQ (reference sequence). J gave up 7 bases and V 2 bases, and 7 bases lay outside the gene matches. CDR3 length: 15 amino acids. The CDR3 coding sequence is TGTGCCAGCAGCTTATCACTAGCGGGAGTCAGGGAGCAGTACTTC. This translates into CASSLSLAGVREQYF.

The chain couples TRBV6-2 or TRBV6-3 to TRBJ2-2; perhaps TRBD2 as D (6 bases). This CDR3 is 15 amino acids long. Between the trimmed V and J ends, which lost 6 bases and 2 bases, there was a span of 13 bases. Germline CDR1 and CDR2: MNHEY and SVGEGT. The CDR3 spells CASRYGGLNTGELFF. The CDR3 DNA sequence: TGTGCCAGCAGATACGGGGGACTTAACACCGGGGAGCTGTTTTTT.

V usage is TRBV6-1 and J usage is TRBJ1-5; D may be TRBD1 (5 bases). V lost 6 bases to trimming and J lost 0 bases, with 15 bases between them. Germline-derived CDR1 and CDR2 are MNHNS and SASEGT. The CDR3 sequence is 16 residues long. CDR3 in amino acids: CASSDPQGVSNQPQHF. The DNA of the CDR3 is TGTGCCAGCAGCGATCCTCAGGGAGTTAGCAATCAGCCCCAGCATTTT.

The CDR3 here is CSAISTEAFF. DNA of the CDR3: TGCAGTGCTATTTCCACTGAAGCTTTCTTT. V gene TRBV20-1 combines with J gene TRBJ1-1; D is unclear. Trimming cost V 4 bases and J 4 bases, with 4 bases left between them. Germline CDR1 reads DFQATT; CDR2 reads SNEGSKA (reference sequence). The CDR3 covers 10 residues.

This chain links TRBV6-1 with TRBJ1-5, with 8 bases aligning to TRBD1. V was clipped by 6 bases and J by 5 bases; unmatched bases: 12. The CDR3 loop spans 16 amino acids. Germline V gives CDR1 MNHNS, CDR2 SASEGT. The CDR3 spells CASRRIGTGRDQPQHF. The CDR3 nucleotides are TGTGCCAGCAGGAGGATTGGGACAGGCCGTGATCAGCCCCAGCATTTT.

In DNA, the CDR3 is TGTGCCAGTAGTGGGGGGCTTAACAGGGGCGCGCGGGACACTGAAGCTTTCTTT. Translation gives CASSGGLNRGARDTEAFF. The chain has TRBV19 and TRBJ1-1; 7 bases match TRBD1. The CDR3 loop spans 18 amino acids. Per germline, CDR1 LNHDA and CDR2 SQIVND (reference sequence). V lost 5 bases to trimming and J lost 3 bases; unmatched junction nucleotides: 18.

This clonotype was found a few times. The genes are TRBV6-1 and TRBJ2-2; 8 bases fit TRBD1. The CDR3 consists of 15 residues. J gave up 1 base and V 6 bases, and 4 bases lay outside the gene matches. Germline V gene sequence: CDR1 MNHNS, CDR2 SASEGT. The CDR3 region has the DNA TGTGCCAGCAGACCCGACAGGGGGAACACCGGGGAGCTGTTTTTT. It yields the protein CASRPDRGNTGELFF.

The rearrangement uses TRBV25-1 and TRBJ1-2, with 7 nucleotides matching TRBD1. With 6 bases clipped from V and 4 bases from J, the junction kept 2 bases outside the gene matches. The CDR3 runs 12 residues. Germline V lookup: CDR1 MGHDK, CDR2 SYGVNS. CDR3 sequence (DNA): TGTGCCAGCAGCGCAGGGGGCTATGGCTACACCTTC. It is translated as CASSAGGYGYTF.

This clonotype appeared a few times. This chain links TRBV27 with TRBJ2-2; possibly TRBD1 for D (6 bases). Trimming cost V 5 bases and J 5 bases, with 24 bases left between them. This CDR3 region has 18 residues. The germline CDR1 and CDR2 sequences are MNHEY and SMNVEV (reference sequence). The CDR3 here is CASSPSGGQGYPTGELFF. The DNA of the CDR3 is TGTGCCAGCAGTCCCTCAGGTGGTCAGGGGTACCCTACCGGGGAGCTGTTTTTT.

CDR3 nucleotide sequence: TGTGCCAGCAAGGATCGGGGGTCCGAGCAGTACTTC. Its protein is CASKDRGSEQYF. The chain uses TRBV27 and TRBJ2-7, with D maybe TRBD2 (6 bases). Germline CDR1 MNHEY, CDR2 SMNVEV (reference sequence). Trimming took off 7 bases at V and 6 bases at J, with 13 bases between the two ends. This CDR3 has 12 amino acids.

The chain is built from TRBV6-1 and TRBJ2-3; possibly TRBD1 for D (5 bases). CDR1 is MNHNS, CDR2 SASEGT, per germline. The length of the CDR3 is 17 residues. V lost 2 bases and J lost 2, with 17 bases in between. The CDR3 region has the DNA TGTGCCAGCAGTGAATCAGGGTTTAGTGGTGACACAGATACGCAGTATTTT. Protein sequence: CASSESGFSGDTDTQYF.

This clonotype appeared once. The CDR3 protein is CASVPRQGPSNQPQHF. The CDR3 DNA is TGTGCCAGCGTTCCTAGGCAGGGACCTAGCAATCAGCCCCAGCATTTT. The chain combines TRBV2 with TRBJ1-5, with D tentatively TRBD1 (5 bases). Trimming left V 8 bases short and J 0 bases short, with 17 bases between. The CDR3 loop spans 16 amino acids. Germline lookup yields CDR1 SNHLY and CDR2 FYNNEI.

Here the CDR3 reads CATSDLNGFNIQYF. CDR3 DNA sequence: TGTGCCACCAGTGATTTGAACGGGTTTAACATTCAGTACTTC. The V and J genes are TRBV24-1 and TRBJ2-4; no clear D gene. Germline V gene data show CDR1 as KGHDR and CDR2 as SFDVKD. With 0 bases removed from V and 7 bases from J, the gap between germline ends came to 9 bases. The CDR3 is 14 amino acids.

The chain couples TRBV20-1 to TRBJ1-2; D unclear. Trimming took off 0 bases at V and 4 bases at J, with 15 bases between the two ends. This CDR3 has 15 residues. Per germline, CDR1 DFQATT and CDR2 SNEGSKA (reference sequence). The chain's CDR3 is CSAREANYGVYGYTF. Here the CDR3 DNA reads TGCAGTGCTAGAGAAGCTAACTATGGGGTCTATGGCTACACCTTC.

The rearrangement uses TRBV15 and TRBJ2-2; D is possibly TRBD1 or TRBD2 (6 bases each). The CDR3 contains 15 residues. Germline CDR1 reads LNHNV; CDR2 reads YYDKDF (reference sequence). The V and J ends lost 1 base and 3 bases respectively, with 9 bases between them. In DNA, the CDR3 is TGTGCCACCAGCAGAGGGGGGGCGTACACCGGGGAGCTGTTTTTT. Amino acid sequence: CATSRGGAYTGELFF.

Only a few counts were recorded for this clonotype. For the CDR3, the DNA is TGTGCCAGCACTTTGACTAGCGGGAGTTACGAGCAGTACTTC. Protein product: CASTLTSGSYEQYF. The J gene is TRBJ2-7, the V gene TRBV6-1, with 12 positions matching TRBD2. V shed 7 bases and J 4 bases; nucleotides not matched to a gene: 5. Germline loops: CDR1 MNHNS, CDR2 SASEGT. This CDR3 has 14 amino acids.